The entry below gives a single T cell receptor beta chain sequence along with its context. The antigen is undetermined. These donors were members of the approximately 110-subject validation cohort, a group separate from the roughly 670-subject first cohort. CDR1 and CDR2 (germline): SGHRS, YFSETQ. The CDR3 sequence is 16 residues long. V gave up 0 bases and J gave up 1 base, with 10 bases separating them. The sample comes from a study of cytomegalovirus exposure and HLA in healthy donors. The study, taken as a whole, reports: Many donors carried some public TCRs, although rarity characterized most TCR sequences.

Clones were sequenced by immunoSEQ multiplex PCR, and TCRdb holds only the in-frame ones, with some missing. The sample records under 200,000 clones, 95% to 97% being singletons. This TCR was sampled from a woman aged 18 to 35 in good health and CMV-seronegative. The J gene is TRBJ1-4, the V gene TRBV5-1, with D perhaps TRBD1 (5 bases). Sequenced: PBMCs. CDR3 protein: CASSLAGRGTNEKLFF. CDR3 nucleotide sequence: TGCGCCAGCAGCTTGGCCGGAAGGGGAACTAATGAAAAACTGTTTTTT.